This T cell receptor beta chain was observed in a study of cytomegalovirus exposure and HLA in healthy donors. Study-wide points: Fewer than 20,000 TCR beta sequences were associated with HLA alleles at 0.05 false discovery rate in a later analysis. Differences between HLA loci emerged in a later analysis of TCR association rates, with DRB1 most and HLA-C fewest. In vitro checks showed that a few CMV-associated chains really do target CMV antigens. For cytomegalovirus status, the classifier reportedly gave diagnoses with high specificity and sensitivity.

The primer mix had 60 Vbeta and 13 Jbeta primers. Data came from immunoSEQ multiplex PCR; TCRdb stores just in-frame clones and leaves some out. Of more than 85,000 clones listed, roughly three quarters were seen once; the top ten hold around 4%. Regarding this clone: The target antigen is unknown.

The specimen sequenced was PBMCs. The receptor's source is a female donor in good health and CMV-seropositive.

Here the CDR3 DNA reads TGTGCCAGCAGTTTCGGGGGGCGGGATTCACCCCTCCACTTT. This encodes CASSFGGRDSPLHF. The genes are TRBV6-6 and TRBJ1-6, with D tentatively TRBD1 (6 bases). V was pared by 4 bases and J by 8 bases, with 12 bases between. Germline CDR1 is MNHNY and CDR2 is SVGAGI (reference sequence). This CDR3 is 14 amino acids long.